The 5 T cell receptor beta chains below were found in one sample sequenced in a study of blood T cell repertoires in COVID-19. Only in-frame clones appear in the TCRdb table, and some are missing; sequencing was by immunoSEQ multiplex PCR. In the table there are 470,000 or so clones, around 85% of which are singletons. The sequencing input was peripheral blood. Source of these receptors: a human donor in a cohort sampled during active COVID-19.

The chain links TRBV19 to TRBJ2-1, with D tentatively TRBD2 (5 bases). The CDR3 covers 12 residues. The germline V and J ends were trimmed by 5 bases and 10 bases, with 12 bases remaining between them. Germline V gene sequence: CDR1 LNHDA, CDR2 SQIVND (reference sequence). CDR3 amino acids: CASSVGEGEQFF. The CDR3 DNA reads TGTGCCAGTAGTGTGGGCGAGGGCGAGCAGTTCTTC.

This chain links TRBV4-1 with TRBJ2-2; possibly TRBD2 for D (6 bases). Germline-derived CDR1 and CDR2 are MGHRA and YSYEKL. Trimming took off 6 bases at V and 2 bases at J, with 10 bases between the two ends. The CDR3 totals 14 residues. Written as DNA, the CDR3 is TGCGCCAGCAGGGGTAGCGGTAACACCGGGGAGCTGTTTTTT. This encodes CASRGSGNTGELFF.

This clone was seen more than once but under ten times. The CDR3 DNA reads as TGTGCCAGCAGCCCCCGGACAGGGGGCCTCTACGAGCAGTACTTC. Protein: CASSPRTGGLYEQYF. The chain employs TRBV4-2 and TRBJ2-7; 11 bases agree with TRBD1. This CDR3 spans 15 amino acids. After removal of 4 bases from V and 3 bases from J, the junction contained 5 bases not matched to a gene. Germline lookup yields CDR1 LGHNA and CDR2 YNFKEQ.

This sequence joins TRBV18 and TRBJ1-2; D is unclear. Germline values: CDR1 KGHSH, CDR2 LQKENI. The CDR3 length is 16 residues. Deletions cut 1 base from V and 6 bases from J, with 18 bases between. The CDR3: CASSPLNLRGIHGYTF. DNA for the CDR3: TGTGCCAGCTCACCACTGAATCTGCGAGGGATCCATGGCTACACCTTC. The full variable domain, with the rest looked up from reference TRBV18 and TRBJ1-2, is NAGVMQNPRHLVRRRGQEARLRCSPMKGHSHVYWYRQLPEEGLKFMVYLQKENIIDESGMPKERFSAEFPKEGPSILRIQQVVRGDSAAYFCASSPLNLRGIHGYTFGSGTRLTVV.

About this clone itself: A clone one base away is much larger, so this may be a read error. The J gene is TRBJ1-1, the V gene TRBV6-5; 7 bases agree with TRBD1. This CDR3 has 12 residues. V shed 2 bases and J 6 bases; nucleotides not matched to a gene: 0. Per the germline V gene, CDR1 is MNHEY and CDR2 is SVGAGI. The CDR3 DNA reads TGTGCCAGCAGTTACCAGGGGGCTGAAGCTTTCTTT. Its protein product is CASSYQGAEAFF.